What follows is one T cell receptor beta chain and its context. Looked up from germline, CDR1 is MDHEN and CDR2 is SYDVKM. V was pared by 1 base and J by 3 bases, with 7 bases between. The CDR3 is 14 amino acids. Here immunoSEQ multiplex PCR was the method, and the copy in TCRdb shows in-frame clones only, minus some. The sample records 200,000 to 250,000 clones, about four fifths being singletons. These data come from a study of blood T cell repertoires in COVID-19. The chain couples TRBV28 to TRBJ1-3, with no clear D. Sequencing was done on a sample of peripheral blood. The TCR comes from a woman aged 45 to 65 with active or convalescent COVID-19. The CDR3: CASSLSKSGNTIYF. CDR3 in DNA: TGTGCCAGCAGTTTATCGAAGAGTGGAAACACCATATATTTT.